These 5 T cell receptor beta chains were sequenced from one sample in a study of T cells in localized non-small cell lung cancer. Profiling relied on immunoSEQ multiplex PCR, and the TCRdb table lists in-frame clones only, not all of them. The table shows roughly 76,000 clones, with less than 85% occurring only once. Here the sequenced sample was PBMCs, taken before any cancer treatment. Receptors were obtained from a man aged 35-75 years with stage II squamous cell lung carcinoma.

This chain uses TRBV12-2 with TRBJ1-2; TRBD1, the table's D call, lacks a check against the DNA. TRBV12-2 is recorded as a pseudogene. The length of the CDR3 is 17 residues. DNA of the CDR3: TGTGCAAGTCGCTTGCGGCGGGACAGGGGCCTATCTACTAGCTACACCTTC. Encoded protein: CASRLRRDRGLSTSYTF.

V gene TRBV29-1 combines with J gene TRBJ2-1, with D perhaps assigned TRBD1 or TRBD2 (5 bases each). The germline V and J ends were trimmed by 7 bases and 9 bases, with 16 bases remaining between them. The germline CDR1 and CDR2 sequences are SQVTM and ANQGSEA. CDR3 length: 12 residues. CDR3 sequence (DNA): TGCAGCGGGGAGCTACAAGGGGTTGAGCAGTTCTTC. Translating it yields CSGELQGVEQFF.

The V call is TRBV6-6, the J call TRBJ1-1, with 7 bases identical to TRBD1. CDR3 length: 14 residues. Germline CDR1 and CDR2: MNHNY and SVGAGI (reference sequence). Trimming removed 2 bases from V and 8 bases from J; junction bases left unmatched: 8. Written as DNA, the CDR3 is TGTGCCAGCAGTTACCCCAACAGGGGCGGGGAAGCTTTCTTT. Translated, it gives CASSYPNRGGEAFF.

This clone was observed a single time. V and J are TRBV6-4 and TRBJ2-1; no definite D call. The CDR3 runs 13 residues. Germline V gene lookup returns CDR1 MRHNA and CDR2 SNTAGT. V was cut by 8 bases and J by 7 bases, with 15 bases left in between. CDR3 DNA sequence: TGTGCCAGCGACCAACGGGCCGGGAATGAGCAGTTCTTC. Amino acids: CASDQRAGNEQFF.

The chain carries TRBV28 and TRBJ2-2; 7 positions match TRBD1. V trimming: 5 bases; J trimming: 5 bases; junction bases outside the gene matches: 8. CDR1 and CDR2 from the germline V gene are MDHEN and SYDVKM. This CDR3 contains 15 residues. CDR3 amino acids: CASSTPGTVTGELFF. Here the CDR3 DNA reads TGTGCCAGCAGTACCCCCGGGACAGTGACCGGGGAGCTGTTTTTT. The variable domain in full, completed from reference TRBV28 and TRBJ2-2, reads DVKVTQSSRYLVKRTGEKVFLECVQDMDHENMFWYRQDPGLGLRLIYFSYDVKMKEKGDIPEGYSVSREKKERFSLILESASTNQTSMYLCASSTPGTVTGELFFGEGSRLTVL.